This entry features one TCR beta chain sequence. Germline CDR1 SNHLY, CDR2 FYNNEI. CDR3 length equals 14 residues. The germline V and J ends were trimmed by 6 bases and 5 bases, with 11 bases remaining between them. Sequencing was performed with immunoSEQ multiplex PCR; in TCRdb, only in-frame clones are kept and a portion is missing. Seen here are 200,000 to 300,000 clones, around nine tenths observed once, and the top ten hold 5.2%. The sample comes from a study of blood T cell repertoires in COVID-19. Study-wide context: T cells, B-cell-depleted T cells, or PBMCs provided the cDNA or gDNA that served as material.

The receptor was derived from a woman in her sixties with COVID-19, enrolled during active disease. The sequenced material came from peripheral blood. This chain joins TRBV2 and TRBJ1-6; D not certain. The CDR3 DNA reads TGTGCCAGCAGCTATCCGTCTCATAATTCACCCCTCCACTTT. Amino acid sequence: CASSYPSHNSPLHF.